The present T cell receptor beta chain was sequenced within a study of OX40 agonist ivuxolimab in advanced cancers. Clones were read by immunoSEQ multiplex PCR, and TCRdb kept only the in-frame ones, dropping some. The sample comprises fewer than 20,000 clones, 65% to 85% of which are singletons, and around two fifths rests with the top ten. V lost 5 bases and J 2 bases, leaving 14 bases between the germline ends. The CDR3 loop spans 15 amino acids. Germline V gene lookup returns CDR1 SGHTA and CDR2 FQGNSA. The specimen was CD4+ or CD8+ T cells sorted from blood, collected in a trial of the OX40 agonist ivuxolimab. The chain links TRBV7-2 to TRBJ2-3; possibly TRBD2 for D (6 bases). The TCR sequence derives from an adult with an advanced solid tumor such as melanoma, head and neck, liver or kidney cancer. CDR3 bases: TGTGCCAGCAGCCCTGTGGCGGGGCACACAGATACGCAGTATTTT. Amino acid sequence: CASSPVAGHTDTQYF.